A selection of T cell receptor beta chains follows, all from one sample in a study of T-cell reconstitution after alpha-beta-depleted transplantation in children. MiXCR was run by TCRdb on the PCR reads, yielding one entry per CDR3 protein. The sample shows around 410,000 distinct CDR3 sequences, approximately 10% of them seen only once. Source: PBMCs from the stem cell graft donor, taken from the stem cell graft. The receptors stem from a human donor who donated a stem cell graft to a child with acute myeloid leukemia. Both conserved end residues are part of each CDR3. A D gene is named only where the DNA matches it firmly. Rows may omit the clone size; those that give it use once, few, many or a size class.

d_call,clone_size,v_call,j_call,cdr3_aa,cdr3_nt
TRBD2,few,TRBV5-6,TRBJ2-3,CASSLGLAGAWVDTQYF,TGTGCCAGCAGCTTGGGTCTAGCGGGAGCGTGGGTAGATACGCAGTATTTT
TRBD1,-,TRBV20-1,TRBJ1-1,CSASRDRDTEAFF,TGCAGTGCTAGTCGGGACAGGGACACTGAAGCTTTCTTT
TRBD2,few,TRBV6-4,TRBJ2-3,CASSDSLAGVDTQYF,TGTGCCAGCAGTGACTCACTAGCGGGAGTGGATACGCAGTATTTT
TRBD2,-,TRBV12-3/TRBV12-4,TRBJ2-1,CASSRGRGGPGNEQFF,TGTGCCAGCAGTCGGGGACGGGGGGGCCCAGGCAATGAGCAGTTCTTC
-,few,TRBV19,TRBJ2-1,CASTSAVYNEQFF,TGTGCCAGTACGTCGGCTGTCTACAATGAGCAGTTCTTC
TRBD2,-,TRBV27,TRBJ2-7,CASISGGTSGKQEPEQYF,TGTGCCAGCATCAGTGGTGGGACTAGCGGGAAGCAGGAACCTGAGCAGTACTTC
-,few,TRBV12-3/TRBV12-4,TRBJ1-2,CASSHGVNYGYTF,TGTGCCAGCAGCCACGGAGTTAACTATGGCTACACCTTC
TRBD1,many,TRBV5-1,TRBJ2-3,CASSSTGGSDTQYF,TGCGCCAGCAGCTCTACAGGGGGGTCAGATACGCAGTATTTT
TRBD1,-,TRBV23-1,TRBJ2-2,CASSQQGQGDTGELFF,TGCGCCAGCAGTCAACAGGGACAGGGGGACACCGGGGAGCTGTTTTTT
TRBD2,-,TRBV7-8,TRBJ2-1,CASSVARTAGTSEFF,TGTGCCAGCAGTGTAGCCCGGACAGCCGGGACTAGCGAGTTCTTC
-,many,TRBV6-5,TRBJ1-5,CASSRTTGQPQHF,TGTGCCAGCAGTAGGACAACCGGCCAGCCCCAGCATTTT
-,few,TRBV27,TRBJ1-4,CASSRTPDNNEKLFF,TGTGCCAGCAGCCGGACCCCAGATAATAATGAAAAACTGTTTTTT
TRBD2,-,TRBV7-2,TRBJ2-1,CASSLARGRAGEQFF,TGTGCCAGCAGCTTAGCCCGCGGGAGGGCCGGTGAGCAGTTCTTC
TRBD1,few,TRBV3-1,TRBJ1-4,CASRRLTGGIEKLFF,TGTGCCAGCAGGCGCTTGACAGGGGGCATTGAAAAACTGTTTTTT
-,few,TRBV7-8,TRBJ2-3,CASSGRDRNTDTQYF,TGTGCCAGCAGCGGCCGGGATCGAAACACAGATACGCAGTATTTT
-,few,TRBV6-1,TRBJ1-2,CASSTQSLGYTF,TGTGCCAGCAGTACACAGTCTCTTGGCTACACCTTC
TRBD1,few,TRBV9,TRBJ2-7,CASSVGTGGQYEQYF,TGTGCCAGCAGCGTAGGTACAGGGGGACAATACGAGCAGTACTTC
TRBD1,many,TRBV11-1,TRBJ2-5,CASSSPGQGKETQYF,TGTGCCAGCAGCTCTCCGGGACAGGGGAAAGAGACCCAGTACTTC
TRBD2,few,TRBV25-1,TRBJ2-5,CASSEPSGSLETQYF,TGTGCCAGCAGTGAACCTAGCGGGAGTTTAGAGACCCAGTACTTC
TRBD1,many,TRBV29-1,TRBJ1-2,CSVEEGWDRGRSGYTF,TGCAGCGTTGAAGAAGGATGGGACAGGGGGCGAAGTGGCTACACCTTC
TRBD2,-,TRBV13,TRBJ2-3,CASSSSRGGLWADTQYF,TGTGCCAGCAGCTCCTCGCGGGGGGGCCTTTGGGCAGATACGCAGTATTTT
-,few,TRBV7-6,TRBJ2-3,CASSFIAEQSTDTQYF,TGTGCCAGCAGCTTCATTGCGGAGCAAAGCACAGATACGCAGTATTTT
TRBD2,many,TRBV20-1,TRBJ2-7,CSARVPGLGYYEQYF,TGCAGTGCTAGAGTTCCGGGACTAGGGTACTACGAGCAGTACTTC